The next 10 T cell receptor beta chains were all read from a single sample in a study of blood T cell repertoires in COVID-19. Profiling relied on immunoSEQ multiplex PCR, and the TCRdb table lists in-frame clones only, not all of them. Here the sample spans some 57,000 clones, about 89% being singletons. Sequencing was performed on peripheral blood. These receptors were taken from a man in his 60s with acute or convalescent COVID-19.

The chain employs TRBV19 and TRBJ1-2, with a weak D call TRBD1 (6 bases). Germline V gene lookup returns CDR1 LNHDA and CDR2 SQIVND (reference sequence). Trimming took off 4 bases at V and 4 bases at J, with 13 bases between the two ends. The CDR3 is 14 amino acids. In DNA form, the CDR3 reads TGTGCCAGTAGTACCGGCCAGGGGTTCTATGGCTACACCTTC. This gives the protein CASSTGQGFYGYTF.

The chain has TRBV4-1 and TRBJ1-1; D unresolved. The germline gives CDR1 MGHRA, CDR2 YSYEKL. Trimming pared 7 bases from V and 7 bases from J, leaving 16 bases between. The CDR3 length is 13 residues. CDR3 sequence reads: CASTLATSGEAFF. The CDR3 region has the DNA TGCGCCAGCACCTTGGCGACCAGCGGTGAAGCTTTCTTT.

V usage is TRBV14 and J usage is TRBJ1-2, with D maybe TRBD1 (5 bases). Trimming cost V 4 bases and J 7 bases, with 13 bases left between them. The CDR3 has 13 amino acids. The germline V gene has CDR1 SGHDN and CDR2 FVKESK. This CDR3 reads CASSRAGPSGYTF. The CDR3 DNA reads TGTGCCAGCAGCCGAGCAGGGCCAAGTGGCTACACCTTC.

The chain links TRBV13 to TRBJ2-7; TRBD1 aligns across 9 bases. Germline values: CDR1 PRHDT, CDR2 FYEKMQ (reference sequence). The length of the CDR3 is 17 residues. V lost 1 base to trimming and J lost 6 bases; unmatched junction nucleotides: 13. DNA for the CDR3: TGTGCCAGCAGCTTAGACTCGGCCGGGACAGGGTGGCGCGAGCAGTACTTC. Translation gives CASSLDSAGTGWREQYF.

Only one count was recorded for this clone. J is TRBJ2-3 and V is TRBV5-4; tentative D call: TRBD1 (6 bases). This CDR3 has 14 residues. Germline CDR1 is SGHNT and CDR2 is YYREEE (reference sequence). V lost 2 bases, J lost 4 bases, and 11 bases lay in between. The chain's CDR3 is CASSLTGPADTQYF. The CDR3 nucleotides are TGTGCCAGCAGCTTAACAGGGCCGGCAGATACGCAGTATTTT.

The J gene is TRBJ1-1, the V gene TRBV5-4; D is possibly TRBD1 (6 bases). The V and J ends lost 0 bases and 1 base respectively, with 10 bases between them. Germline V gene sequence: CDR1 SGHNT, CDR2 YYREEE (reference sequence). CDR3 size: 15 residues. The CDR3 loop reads CASSLGGGRNTEAFF. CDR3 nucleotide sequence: TGTGCCAGCAGCTTGGGGGGGGGCAGGAACACTGAAGCTTTCTTT.

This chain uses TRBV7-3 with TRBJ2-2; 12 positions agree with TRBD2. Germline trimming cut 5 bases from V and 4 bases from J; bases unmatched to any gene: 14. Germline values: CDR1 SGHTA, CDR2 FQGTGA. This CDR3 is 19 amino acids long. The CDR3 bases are TGTGCCAGCAGCATACCCGGACTAGCGGGGACCCCCGGCACCGGGGAGCTGTTTTTT. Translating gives CASSIPGLAGTPGTGELFF. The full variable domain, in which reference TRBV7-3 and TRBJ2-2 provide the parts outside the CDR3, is GAGVSQTPSNKVTEKGKYVELRCDPISGHTALYWYRQSLGQGPEFLIYFQGTGAADDSGLPNDRFFAVRPEGSVSTLKIQRTERGDSAVYLCASSIPGLAGTPGTGELFFGEGSRLTVL.

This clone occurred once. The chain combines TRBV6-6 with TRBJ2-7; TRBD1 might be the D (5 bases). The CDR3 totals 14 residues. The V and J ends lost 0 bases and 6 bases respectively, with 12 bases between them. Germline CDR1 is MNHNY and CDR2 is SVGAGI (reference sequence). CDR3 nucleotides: TGTGCCAGCAGTTACTCGACGCAGGGCCTCGAGCAGTACTTC. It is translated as CASSYSTQGLEQYF.

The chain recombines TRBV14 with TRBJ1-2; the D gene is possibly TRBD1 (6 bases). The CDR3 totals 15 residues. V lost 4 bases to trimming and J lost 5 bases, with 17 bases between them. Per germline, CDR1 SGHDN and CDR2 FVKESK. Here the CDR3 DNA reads TGTGCCAGCAGCCCTCGGCTAACAGGGACATATGGCTACACCTTC. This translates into CASSPRLTGTYGYTF.

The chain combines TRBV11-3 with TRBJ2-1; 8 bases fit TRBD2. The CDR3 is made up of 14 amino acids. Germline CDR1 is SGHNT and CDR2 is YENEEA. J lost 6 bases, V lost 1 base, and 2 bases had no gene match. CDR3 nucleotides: TGTGCCAGCAGCTTAGGCGGACTAGCCAATGAGCAGTTCTTC. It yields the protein CASSLGGLANEQFF.